These 19 T cell receptor beta chains were sequenced from one sample in a study of naive and memory T cell subsets. The SP2 primer and nested alpha and beta constant region primers amplified ligated cDNA in four rounds. TCRdb reprocessed the 5' RACE reads via MiXCR and lists one record per CDR3 protein. The sample contains roughly 48,000 distinct CDR3 sequences, 4.7% of which appear only once. An oligonucleotide containing a UMI was ligated to the 3' end of TCR cDNA. The origin of the receptors is a female donor in good health.

V is TRBV6-2 or TRBV6-3 and J is TRBJ2-3, with D tentatively TRBD2 (5 bases). CDR1 is MNHEY, CDR2 SVGEGT, per germline. Trimming shortened V by 7 bases and J by 5 bases, and 10 bases separated the two germline ends. This CDR3 has 12 residues. DNA for the CDR3: TGTGCCAGCAAGGGTGCGGGAGATACGCAGTATTTT. It specifies CASKGAGDTQYF.

This clonotype was observed at least ten times. The chain joins TRBV28 to TRBJ2-7; D unclear. The V gene lost 5 bases and the J gene lost 4 bases, with 12 bases spanning the gap. The CDR3 loop spans 13 amino acids. Germline lookup yields CDR1 MDHEN and CDR2 SYDVKM. The CDR3 sequence: CASSEPNYYEQYF. The CDR3 bases are TGTGCCAGCAGTGAACCTAATTATTACGAGCAGTACTTC.

This clonotype was detected many times. The chain carries TRBV29-1 and TRBJ1-2, with a weak D call TRBD1 (5 bases). CDR3 length: 11 residues. Germline V lookup: CDR1 SQVTM, CDR2 ANQGSEA. V lost 2 bases and J 6 bases, leaving 7 bases between the germline ends. This CDR3 reads CSVESRDGYTF. In DNA form, the CDR3 reads TGCAGCGTTGAAAGCAGGGATGGCTACACCTTC.

This clonotype was detected only a few times. The chain links TRBV5-1 to TRBJ2-7; D unclear. Germline values: CDR1 SGHRS, CDR2 YFSETQ. There are 15 residues in the CDR3. V dropped 3 bases and J dropped 0 bases, with 13 bases sitting between them. Here the CDR3 DNA reads TGCGCCAGCAGCTCCAAAAAAACGTTCTCCTACGAGCAGTACTTC. It yields the protein CASSSKKTFSYEQYF.

This clonotype was observed at least ten times. The chain recombines TRBV28 with TRBJ2-3, with D possibly TRBD1 on 5 matching bases. This CDR3 is built from 17 residues. The ends were cut back, 3 bases at V and 2 bases at J, with 18 bases in the middle. CDR1 is MDHEN and CDR2 is SYDVKM in the germline V gene. CDR3 sequence (DNA): TGTGCCAGCAGTTTCTTCAGGGCCGCGGCTGCCACAGATACGCAGTATTTT. As protein: CASSFFRAAAATDTQYF.

This clonotype was counted ten times or more. DNA for the CDR3: TGCAGCGTTGATCGACAGGGGGAGACCCAGTACTTC. It translates to CSVDRQGETQYF. The J gene is TRBJ2-5, the V gene TRBV29-1; 8 bases align to TRBD1. Germline CDR1 reads SQVTM; CDR2 reads ANQGSEA. The V and J ends lost 3 bases and 5 bases, in that order; junction bases with no gene match: 2. This CDR3 is built from 12 residues.

There are many counts of this clonotype. V is TRBV28 and J is TRBJ2-7; perhaps D is TRBD1 or TRBD2 (5 bases each). Germline V gene data show CDR1 as MDHEN and CDR2 as SYDVKM. V was cut by 3 bases and J by 3 bases, with 9 bases left in between. There are 13 residues in the CDR3. CDR3 residues: CASSLGPYYEQYF. The CDR3 bases are TGTGCCAGCAGTTTGGGACCATACTACGAGCAGTACTTC.

Points on this clonotype: This could be a read error, since a much larger clone is one nucleotide away. The chain is built from TRBV6-5 and TRBJ2-5; 7 bases agree with TRBD2. The V gene's germline CDR1 is MNHEY and CDR2 SVGAGI. The CDR3 sequence is 13 residues long. The J segment lost 4 bases and the V segment lost 6 bases, leaving 5 bases of the junction unmatched. The CDR3 here is CASREAGRETQYF. CDR3 coding DNA: TGTGCCAGCAGAGAAGCGGGGCGAGAGACCCAGTACTTC.

This clonotype was counted at least ten times. The chain recombines TRBV20-1 with TRBJ2-7, with 7 nucleotides matching TRBD1. CDR1 and CDR2 from the germline V gene are DFQATT and SNEGSKA (reference sequence). The CDR3 contains 14 residues. V was pared by 4 bases and J by 4 bases, with 10 bases of the junction left unmatched. Here the CDR3 reads CSAIRQQGKYEQYF. In DNA, the CDR3 is TGCAGTGCTATCCGCCAACAGGGGAAGTACGAGCAGTACTTC.

This clonotype is deemed medium-sized (0.01 to 0.1%). The chain couples TRBV4-3 to TRBJ2-3; D tentatively fits TRBD1 or TRBD2 (5 bases each). This CDR3 spans 14 amino acids. In germline, CDR1 is LGHNA, CDR2 YSLEER. The V and J ends lost 5 bases and 2 bases respectively, with 11 bases between them. The chain's CDR3 is CASSARDATDTQYF. Written as DNA, the CDR3 is TGCGCCAGCAGCGCCAGGGACGCCACAGATACGCAGTATTTT.

This clonotype was recorded at least ten times. The chain employs TRBV20-1 and TRBJ2-2; no firm D call. Germline V gene lookup returns CDR1 DFQATT and CDR2 SNEGSKA (reference sequence). The CDR3 consists of 12 residues. The CDR3 loop is CRARWITGELFF. In DNA form, the CDR3 reads TGCAGGGCTCGTTGGATAACCGGGGAGCTGTTTTTT.

Ten or more counts support this clonotype. The chain couples TRBV18 to TRBJ2-1, with D possibly matching TRBD2 (6 bases). V was trimmed by 6 bases and J by 6 bases, leaving 12 bases between them. The CDR3 is 13 amino acids. Germline CDR1 reads KGHSH; CDR2 reads LQKENI. The CDR3 region is CASSGGAFNEQFF. CDR3 bases: TGTGCCAGCTCGGGGGGAGCTTTCAATGAGCAGTTCTTC.

This clonotype has at least ten counts. The gene calls are TRBV10-3 and TRBJ1-2; the D gene is possibly TRBD1 (5 bases). The V end was cut by 6 bases, the J end by 4 bases, with 18 bases between. Per germline, CDR1 ENHRY and CDR2 SYGVKD. The CDR3 spans 15 residues. The CDR3 loop is CAISRDRQGVYGYTF. Written as DNA, the CDR3 is TGTGCCATCAGCCGGGACCGCCAGGGAGTCTATGGCTACACCTTC.

The sample holds many counts of this clonotype. This chain joins TRBV6-5 and TRBJ2-3; 8 bases are shared with TRBD2. Germline loops: CDR1 MNHEY, CDR2 SVGAGI. The V and J ends lost 10 bases and 3 bases, in that order; junction bases with no gene match: 15. CDR3 length: 16 residues. The CDR3 nucleotides are TGTGCCACCCGAAAGGGAACTAGCGGAGGAACAGATACGCAGTATTTT. This codes for CATRKGTSGGTDTQYF.

This clonotype came up many times. This sequence joins TRBV20-1 and TRBJ1-5; 7 nucleotides line up with TRBD1. The CDR3 is 16 residues long. V dropped 3 bases and J dropped 0; count of bases not matched to a gene: 8. Germline-derived CDR1 and CDR2 are DFQATT and SNEGSKA (reference sequence). The DNA of the CDR3 is TGCAGTGCTAGGGACAGGCCCCAGGATAGCAATCAGCCCCAGCATTTT. It translates to CSARDRPQDSNQPQHF.

This clonotype was observed many times. J is TRBJ1-2 and V is TRBV10-2, with a tentative D call TRBD1 (5 bases). The germline V gene has CDR1 WSHSY and CDR2 SAAADI. The CDR3 runs to 11 residues. Trimming removed 7 bases from V and 7 bases from J, with 10 bases in between. The CDR3 reads CASNSGLGYTF. CDR3 nucleotides: TGCGCCAGCAACTCAGGGCTTGGCTACACCTTC.

This clonotype was picked up many times. The V and J genes are TRBV6-1 and TRBJ1-1, with D tentatively TRBD1 (6 bases). Per germline, CDR1 MNHNS and CDR2 SASEGT. The CDR3 runs 15 residues. Trimming shortened V by 8 bases and J by 3 bases, and 19 bases separated the two germline ends. CDR3 DNA sequence: TGTGCCAGCTTACCCCCCCAGGGGAGGTACACTGAAGCTTTCTTT. Translating it yields CASLPPQGRYTEAFF.

This clonotype was counted many times. The genes are TRBV25-1 and TRBJ2-3, with D perhaps matching TRBD1 (6 bases). The CDR3 is 14 amino acids. V was cut by 4 bases and J by 4 bases, with 12 bases left in between. Germline loops: CDR1 MGHDK, CDR2 SYGVNS. The CDR3 nucleotides read TGTGCCAGCAGTGTCAGGGGTGGGCCAGATACGCAGTATTTT. Protein: CASSVRGGPDTQYF.

Many counts were recorded for this clonotype. The CDR3 sequence is CASSVLGETASYEQYF. Written as DNA, the CDR3 is TGTGCCAGCAGCGTCCTTGGTGAGACGGCCTCCTACGAGCAGTACTTC. This chain uses TRBV9 with TRBJ2-7, with unresolved D. Germline CDR1 and CDR2: SGDLS and YYNGEE. V lost 2 bases and J 0 bases, leaving 15 bases between the germline ends. This CDR3 contains 16 residues.